These 27 T cell receptor beta chains originate from one sample sequenced in a study of CD8 T cells in ankylosing spondylitis. MiXCR, run by TCRdb on the 5' RACE reads, gives a single entry per CDR3 protein. The table has approximately 220,000 distinct CDR3 sequences, 25% to 30% seen once. Sequencing was done on a sample of blood, either unsorted or a sorted T cell fraction (not recorded which). These receptor sequences come from a male donor with ankylosing spondylitis or in good health (not recorded which).

This clonotype was observed many times. This chain connects TRBV7-9 to TRBJ2-7; D remains ambiguous. CDR1 and CDR2 from the germline V gene are SEHNR and FQNEAQ (reference sequence). This CDR3 comprises 11 residues. The V end was cut by 2 bases, the J end by 3 bases, with 2 bases between. The CDR3 loop is CASSLIYEQYF. The CDR3 DNA reads TGTGCCAGCAGCTTAATCTACGAGCAGTACTTC.

Ten or more counts support this clonotype. The V gene is TRBV5-1, the J gene TRBJ2-7, with TRBD1 matching 7 bases. Germline CDR1 is SGHRS and CDR2 is YFSETQ. This CDR3 has 17 residues. Losses at the gene ends were 3 bases for V and 0 bases for J; bases not matched to a gene: 12. The CDR3 DNA sequence: TGCGCCAGCAGCTCCCCCGGACAGGTGAAATCCTCCTACGAGCAGTACTTC. Amino acid sequence: CASSSPGQVKSSYEQYF.

In its sample, this clonotype was seen many times. This chain uses TRBV4-1 with TRBJ2-7; D not resolved. Per germline, CDR1 MGHRA and CDR2 YSYEKL. Trimming removed 4 bases from V and 3 bases from J, with 16 bases in between. This CDR3 has 15 residues. CDR3 coding DNA: TGCGCCAGCAGCCTCTCAGTGGCCCCGAGCTACGAGCAGTACTTC. Encoded protein: CASSLSVAPSYEQYF.

The rearrangement links TRBV5-1 to TRBJ2-7; no clear D gene. The CDR3 spans 14 residues. The germline V gene encodes CDR1 SGHRS and CDR2 YFSETQ. The V gene lost 0 bases and the J gene lost 3 bases, with 10 bases spanning the gap. CDR3 in DNA: TGCGCCAGCAGCTTGGACCGCCAGCACTACGAGCAGTACTTC. Its protein product is CASSLDRQHYEQYF.

The J gene is TRBJ2-7, the V gene TRBV20-1; possible D gene TRBD1, 7 bases. Germline V gene lookup returns CDR1 DFQATT and CDR2 SNEGSKA (reference sequence). This CDR3 contains 13 residues. V lost 3 bases and J 4 bases, leaving 13 bases between the germline ends. CDR3 sequence: CSASAGQIYEQYF. DNA of the CDR3: TGCAGTGCTAGCGCGGGACAGATATACGAGCAGTACTTC.

V and J are TRBV3-1 and TRBJ1-1; the D gene is possibly TRBD1 (6 bases). CDR3 size: 13 residues. V lost 3 bases and J 4 bases, leaving 9 bases between the germline ends. Per the germline V gene, CDR1 is LGHDT and CDR2 is YNNKEL (reference sequence). CDR3 DNA: TGTGCCAGCAGCCAGGACAGTTTCACTGAAGCTTTCTTT. It yields the protein CASSQDSFTEAFF. The variable domain in full, completed from reference TRBV3-1 and TRBJ1-1, reads DTAVSQTPKYLVTQMGNDKSIKCEQNLGHDTMYWYKQDSKKFLKIMFSYNNKELIINETVPNRFSPKSPDKAHLNLHINSLELGDSAVYFCASSQDSFTEAFFGQGTRLTVV.

This clonotype came up many times. The V and J genes are TRBV12-3 or TRBV12-4 and TRBJ2-6, with D hard to call. The CDR3 length is 15 residues. V was shortened by 5 bases and J by 0 bases, with 8 bases between the two germline ends. CDR3 residues: CASSAYNSGANVLTF. CDR3 nucleotides: TGTGCCAGCAGTGCATACAACTCTGGGGCCAACGTCCTGACTTTC.

The chain is built from TRBV20-1 and TRBJ2-1; 15 bases map to TRBD2. V shed 4 bases and J 10 bases; nucleotides not matched to a gene: 5. Germline-derived CDR1 and CDR2 are DFQATT and SNEGSKA (reference sequence). The CDR3 is 14 amino acids. CDR3 in amino acids: CSAKPGLAGGEQFF. The DNA of the CDR3 is TGCAGTGCTAAGCCGGGACTAGCGGGAGGAGAGCAGTTCTTC.

V is TRBV7-9 and J is TRBJ2-7; possible D gene TRBD1, 6 bases. Trimming left V 2 bases short and J 12 bases short, with 17 bases between. The CDR3 covers 13 residues. CDR1 SEHNR and CDR2 FQNEAQ come from the germline V gene (reference sequence). The CDR3 is CASSLNQAGVWYF. The CDR3, as DNA: TGTGCCAGCAGCTTAAATCAGGCAGGGGTTTGGTACTTC.

V and J are TRBV20-1 and TRBJ1-5, with 7 bases aligning to TRBD1. The CDR3 extends over 14 amino acids. Germline V lookup: CDR1 DFQATT, CDR2 SNEGSKA (reference sequence). J gave up 3 bases and V 3 bases, and 5 bases lay outside the gene matches. CDR3 coding DNA: TGCAGTGCTAGTACGACAGGGTCCAATCAGCCCCAGCATTTT. Protein sequence: CSASTTGSNQPQHF.

There are many counts of this clonotype. The chain employs TRBV20-1 and TRBJ1-4; D is possibly TRBD1 (5 bases). This CDR3 contains 14 residues. The germline V gene has CDR1 DFQATT and CDR2 SNEGSKA (reference sequence). With 5 bases removed from V and 0 bases from J, the gap between germline ends came to 10 bases. The CDR3 DNA reads TGCAGTGCTGACAGAGTTCCAACTAATGAAAAACTGTTTTTT. Protein product: CSADRVPTNEKLFF.

The chain carries TRBV5-5 and TRBJ2-3, with 9 bases that match TRBD2. Germline V gene data show CDR1 as SGHKS and CDR2 as YYEKEE (reference sequence). This CDR3 comprises 15 residues. V shed 1 base and J 6 bases; nucleotides not matched to a gene: 6. In DNA form, the CDR3 reads TGTGCCAGCAGCTTGCGGGGACTAGCTGGGGATACGCAGTATTTT. Translation gives CASSLRGLAGDTQYF.

This clonotype was observed a handful of times. This chain uses TRBV12-3 or TRBV12-4 with TRBJ2-1; D remains ambiguous. With 3 bases removed from V and 4 bases from J, the gap between germline ends came to 7 bases. The length of the CDR3 is 13 residues. DNA for the CDR3: TGTGCCAGCAGTTTCCCCCTATACAATGAGCAGTTCTTC. Its translation is CASSFPLYNEQFF.

V gene TRBV15 combines with J gene TRBJ1-1; a possible D gene is TRBD1 (6 bases). Germline values: CDR1 LNHNV, CDR2 YYDKDF (reference sequence). V dropped 1 base and J dropped 4 bases, with 10 bases sitting between them. The CDR3 runs to 14 residues. The CDR3 is CATSRVGQFTEAFF. CDR3 nucleotides: TGTGCCACCAGCAGAGTTGGACAGTTCACTGAAGCTTTCTTT.

There are many counts of this clonotype. This rearrangement joins TRBV3-1 to TRBJ1-1; D is undetermined. Per germline, CDR1 LGHDT and CDR2 YNNKEL (reference sequence). CDR3 length: 15 amino acids. The ends were cut back, 1 base at V and 0 bases at J, with 9 bases in the middle. The CDR3 DNA reads TGTGCCAGCAGCCAAGGAACAGCCTTGAACACTGAAGCTTTCTTT. It encodes CASSQGTALNTEAFF.

The genes are TRBV29-1 and TRBJ2-5, with TRBD2 matching over 7 bases. The CDR3 is 15 amino acids. Per germline, CDR1 SQVTM and CDR2 ANQGSEA. The V and J ends lost 7 bases and 1 base, in that order; junction bases with no gene match: 12. CDR3 nucleotides: TGCAGCGCTGGGGGGGGTCCACCGATCCAAGAGACCCAGTACTTC. Residues: CSAGGGPPIQETQYF. Full variable domain (remainder filled in from reference TRBV29-1 and TRBJ2-5): SAVISQKPSRDICQRGTSLTIQCQVDSQVTMMFWYRQQPGQSLTLIATANQGSEATYESGFVIDKFPISRPNLTFSTLTVSNMSPEDSSIYLCSAGGGPPIQETQYFGPGTRLLVL.

The V gene is TRBV6-6, the J gene TRBJ2-5; possibly TRBD2 for D (6 bases). The CDR3 runs 13 residues. CDR1 is MNHNY and CDR2 is SVGAGI in the germline V gene (reference sequence). Trimming took off 6 bases at V and 6 bases at J, with 14 bases between the two ends. The CDR3 DNA reads as TGTGCCAGCAGCCAAACTAGCAAACAGACCCAGTACTTC. Encoded protein: CASSQTSKQTQYF.

The chain recombines TRBV12-3 or TRBV12-4 with TRBJ2-7; 15 bases align to TRBD2. The CDR3 sequence is 19 residues long. The trim removed 5 bases at V and 0 bases at J, leaving 11 bases unmatched. For the CDR3, the DNA is TGTGCCAGCAGTCGACGAACGGGACTAGCGGGAGGCACCTCCTACGAGCAGTACTTC. This translates into CASSRRTGLAGGTSYEQYF.

In its sample, this clonotype was seen once. The chain joins TRBV10-3 to TRBJ1-2; 8 bases are a match to TRBD1. This CDR3 spans 16 amino acids. J lost 7 bases, V lost 3 bases, and 13 bases had no gene match. CDR1 and CDR2 (germline): ENHRY, SYGVKD. As DNA, the CDR3 is TGTGCCATCAGTGAAACGATTGGACAGGGAAGTAGTGGCTACACCTTC. Amino acid sequence: CAISETIGQGSSGYTF.

There are many counts of this clonotype. The V call is TRBV12-3 or TRBV12-4, the J call TRBJ2-3; TRBD2 aligns across 7 bases. V dropped 8 bases and J dropped 6; count of bases not matched to a gene: 11. The CDR3 is made up of 14 amino acids. DNA of the CDR3: TGTGCCAGCGCCGGGGGAGGGTCTCAGGATACGCAGTATTTT. This codes for CASAGGGSQDTQYF.

The table lists this clonotype with a few counts. The chain carries TRBV19 and TRBJ2-5, with 8 nucleotides matching TRBD1. The germline CDR1 and CDR2 sequences are LNHDA and SQIVND (reference sequence). V trimming: 7 bases; J trimming: 2 bases; junction bases outside the gene matches: 6. The CDR3 extends over 14 amino acids. The CDR3 DNA reads as TGTGCCAGTACACAGGGGGGTCTACAAGAGACCCAGTACTTC. Its translation is CASTQGGLQETQYF.

This clonotype has only a few counts. The chain couples TRBV7-2 to TRBJ1-3; D is ambiguous. Germline CDR1 is SGHTA and CDR2 is FQGNSA. The CDR3 covers 13 residues. Between the trimmed V and J ends, which lost 4 bases and 1 base, there was a span of 5 bases. CDR3 sequence (DNA): TGTGCCAGCAGCTGGTTATCTGGAAACACCATATATTTT. Protein sequence: CASSWLSGNTIYF.

The CDR3 DNA follows: TGCAGTCCAGACAGGGGAGAGACCCAGTACTTC. This encodes CSPDRGETQYF. The rearrangement links TRBV20-1 to TRBJ2-5; TRBD1 matches at 8 bases. CDR3 length: 11 residues. Trimming removed 8 bases from V and 4 bases from J; junction bases left unmatched: 3. Per germline, CDR1 DFQATT and CDR2 SNEGSKA (reference sequence).

There are many counts of this clonotype. The genes are TRBV28 and TRBJ2-1; TRBD2 aligns across 10 bases. Germline V lookup: CDR1 MDHEN, CDR2 SYDVKM. The length of the CDR3 is 15 residues. V trimming: 9 bases; J trimming: 0 bases; junction bases outside the gene matches: 5. The chain's CDR3 is CASRLAGASYNEQFF. As DNA, the CDR3 is TGTGCCAGTAGACTAGCGGGCGCCTCCTACAATGAGCAGTTCTTC.

This clonotype was counted at least ten times. J is TRBJ2-1 and V is TRBV5-6; D uncertain. This CDR3 comprises 11 residues. In germline, CDR1 is SGHDT, CDR2 YYEEEE. V shed 6 bases and J shed 6 bases, with 7 bases lying between them. The CDR3, as DNA: TGTGCCAGCACGGCAGCCAATGAGCAGTTCTTC. Translating gives CASTAANEQFF.

This sequence joins TRBV12-3 or TRBV12-4 and TRBJ2-1; 8 nucleotides align to TRBD2. V trimming: 2 bases; J trimming: 8 bases; junction bases outside the gene matches: 8. CDR3 size: 15 residues. DNA for the CDR3: TGTGCCAGCAGTTTAAACGGGAGGGTACGCGATGAGCAGTTCTTC. Protein: CASSLNGRVRDEQFF.

The chain carries TRBV5-1 and TRBJ2-2; 9 bases are a match to TRBD2. The junction had 2 bases not matched to a gene; V was cut back by 0 bases and J by 5 bases. This CDR3 has 15 residues. Germline V lookup: CDR1 SGHRS, CDR2 YFSETQ. The CDR3 sequence: CASSLGSGRTGELFF. CDR3 nucleotide sequence: TGCGCCAGCAGCTTGGGCAGCGGGAGGACCGGGGAGCTGTTTTTT.